The next 13 T cell receptor beta chains were all read from a single sample in a study of graft-versus-host responses after intestinal transplantation. The repertoire was sequenced with immunoSEQ multiplex PCR; TCRdb's copy has only in-frame clones and lacks some. The sample gives just over 20,000 clones, roughly 89% of which show up once; 5% to 6.5% is in the top ten. The material sequenced was PBMCs, taken more than 62 days after intestinal transplantation. The receptors shown here come from a human patient who received an intestinal transplant, so some T cells may come from the graft donor.

There are a few counts of this clone. The gene calls are TRBV4-3 and TRBJ1-1; TRBD1 might be the D (5 bases). The CDR3 has 16 amino acids. Trimming cost V 0 bases and J 1 base, with 12 bases left between them. The germline CDR1 and CDR2 sequences are LGHNA and YSLEER. The CDR3: CASSQESGIPNTEAFF. The CDR3 DNA reads TGCGCCAGCAGCCAAGAGTCAGGGATACCGAACACTGAAGCTTTCTTT.

The V gene is TRBV9, the J gene TRBJ2-1; 8 bases match TRBD2. The CDR3 sequence is 13 residues long. The trim removed 2 bases at V and 5 bases at J, leaving 0 bases unmatched. Germline CDR1 is SGDLS and CDR2 is YYNGEE. CDR3 residues: CASSVSGDNEQFF. CDR3 bases: TGTGCCAGCAGCGTTAGCGGGGACAATGAGCAGTTCTTC. The complete variable domain, with remaining parts taken from reference TRBV9 and TRBJ2-1, reads DSGVTQTPKHLITATGQRVTLRCSPRSGDLSVYWYQQSLDQGLQFLIQYYNGEERAKGNILERFSAQQFPDLHSELNLSSLELGDSALYFCASSVSGDNEQFFGPGTRLTVL.

The chain links TRBV27 to TRBJ2-3, with unresolved D. This CDR3 has 14 residues. The V gene lost 8 bases and the J gene lost 2 bases, with 14 bases spanning the gap. Per germline, CDR1 MNHEY and CDR2 SMNVEV (reference sequence). CDR3 sequence: CASASFLNTDTQYF. DNA for the CDR3: TGTGCCAGCGCTTCATTTCTCAACACAGATACGCAGTATTTT.

This chain links TRBV19 with TRBJ1-2, with D possibly TRBD1 on 5 matching bases. Between the trimmed V and J ends, which lost 5 bases and 4 bases, there was a span of 11 bases. This CDR3 has 13 amino acids. Germline V CDR1 and CDR2: LNHDA, SQIVND (reference sequence). DNA of the CDR3: TGTGCCAGTAGTGTAGGGGTGTCCTATGGCTACACCTTC. This codes for CASSVGVSYGYTF.

This clone has only a few counts. The CDR3 sequence is CAISEVPGIPTNEKLFF. CDR3 coding DNA: TGTGCCATCAGTGAGGTACCAGGCATTCCAACTAATGAAAAACTGTTTTTT. The V call is TRBV10-3, the J call TRBJ1-4; D remains ambiguous. Germline V gene sequence: CDR1 ENHRY, CDR2 SYGVKD. The CDR3 consists of 17 residues. Trimming took 2 bases from V and 0 from J, leaving 13 bases between them.

The J gene is TRBJ1-2, the V gene TRBV4-3; 7 positions agree with TRBD1. Unmatched junction bases numbered 8, after V lost 0 bases and J lost 1 base. CDR1 is LGHNA and CDR2 is YSLEER in the germline V gene. The CDR3 has 17 amino acids. This CDR3 reads CASSQDWGGQVNYGYTF. CDR3 DNA: TGCGCCAGCAGCCAAGATTGGGGCGGACAGGTTAACTATGGCTACACCTTC.

V usage is TRBV19 and J usage is TRBJ2-3; TRBD1 might be the D (5 bases). Germline V CDR1 and CDR2: LNHDA, SQIVND (reference sequence). The CDR3 covers 12 residues. The V end was cut by 4 bases, the J end by 4 bases, with 6 bases between. The CDR3 nucleotides are TGTGCCAGTAGTACCAGGGCAGATACGCAGTATTTT. Translated, it gives CASSTRADTQYF.

The chain recombines TRBV7-9 with TRBJ1-1; 11 bases fit TRBD1. The CDR3 is 16 residues long. With 9 bases clipped from V and 0 bases from J, the junction kept 9 bases outside the gene matches. The germline CDR1 and CDR2 sequences are SEHNR and FQNEAQ (reference sequence). As DNA, the CDR3 is TGTGCCAGTCGATCACGGACAGGGGGCCTGAACACTGAAGCTTTCTTT. The encoded protein is CASRSRTGGLNTEAFF. Using reference TRBV7-9 and TRBJ1-1 for the parts outside the CDR3, the full variable domain is DTGVSQNPRHKITKRGQNVTFRCDPISEHNRLYWYRQTLGQGPEFLTYFQNEAQLEKSRLLSDRFSAERPKGSFSTLEIQRTEQGDSAMYLCASRSRTGGLNTEAFFGQGTRLTVV.

The V gene is TRBV10-3, the J gene TRBJ1-2; tentatively, D is TRBD1 (5 bases). The length of the CDR3 is 12 residues. The germline V gene encodes CDR1 ENHRY and CDR2 SYGVKD. V lost 0 bases, J lost 8 bases, and 7 bases lay in between. DNA for the CDR3: TGTGCCATCAGTGAGTCGCAGGGAGGCTACACCTTC. Translated, it gives CAISESQGGYTF.

The CDR3, as DNA: TGTGCCAGCTCCCCGAGAGGGGGGGGCCCCTACTATGGCTACACCTTC. Its translation is CASSPRGGGPYYGYTF. The J gene is TRBJ1-2, the V gene TRBV18, with D possibly being TRBD1 (6 bases). Germline V gene lookup returns CDR1 KGHSH and CDR2 LQKENI. V lost 6 bases and J 3 bases, leaving 20 bases between the germline ends. The CDR3 is 16 residues long.

The rearrangement joins TRBV4-3 to TRBJ1-1; maybe TRBD1 (5 bases). Trimming stripped 5 bases from V and 0 bases from J, with 10 bases between. The CDR3 is 14 residues long. Germline V gene data show CDR1 as LGHNA and CDR2 as YSLEER. CDR3 in DNA: TGCGCCAGCAGCAGGGACCCCCTGAACACTGAAGCTTTCTTT. Protein: CASSRDPLNTEAFF.

This clone was counted once. This chain links TRBV7-6 with TRBJ1-1, with TRBD1 matching 7 bases. The CDR3 is 15 residues long. Losses at the gene ends were 5 bases for V and 3 bases for J; bases not matched to a gene: 9. The germline gives CDR1 SGHVS, CDR2 FNYEAQ. For the CDR3, the DNA is TGTGCCAGCAGCCCGAGACAGGGAAGTGACACTGAAGCTTTCTTT. This sequence encodes CASSPRQGSDTEAFF.

This chain connects TRBV5-8 to TRBJ2-1, with TRBD1 identical over 7 bases. The CDR3 is made up of 14 amino acids. V shed 7 bases and J 2 bases; nucleotides not matched to a gene: 6. Germline V gives CDR1 SGHTS, CDR2 YDEGEE. The CDR3 DNA reads TGTGCCAGCCGGGACAGAGGCGCCTACAATGAGCAGTTCTTC. Encoded protein: CASRDRGAYNEQFF.